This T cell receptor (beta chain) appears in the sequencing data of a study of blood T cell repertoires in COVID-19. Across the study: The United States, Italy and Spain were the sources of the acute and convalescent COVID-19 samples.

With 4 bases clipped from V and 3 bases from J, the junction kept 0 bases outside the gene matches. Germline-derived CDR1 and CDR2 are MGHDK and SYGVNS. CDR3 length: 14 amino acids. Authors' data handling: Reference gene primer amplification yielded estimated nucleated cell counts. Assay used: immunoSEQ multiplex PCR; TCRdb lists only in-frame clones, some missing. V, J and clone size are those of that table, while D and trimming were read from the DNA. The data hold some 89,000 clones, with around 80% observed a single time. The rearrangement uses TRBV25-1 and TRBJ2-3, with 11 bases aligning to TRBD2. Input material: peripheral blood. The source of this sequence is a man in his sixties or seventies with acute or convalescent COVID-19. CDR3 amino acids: CASSVAGGTDTQYF. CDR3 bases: TGTGCCAGCAGTGTAGCGGGGGGGACAGATACGCAGTATTTT.